The present T cell receptor beta chain was sequenced within a study of T cell clonality in common variable immunodeficiency (dated by TCRdb to between 2014 and 2017). What the authors observed across the whole study: Reportedly, TCRbeta sequences from CVID had fewer deletions and N-nucleotide insertions, and highly modified clones with 13 or more V deletions were absent from CVID. Although equal DNA input was used, an average of about 83,000 unique sequences per sample was obtained for controls, compared with about 30,000 for CVID samples. Differences among patients in the CVID cohort limited the correlations between repertoire features and clinical complications. Fewer TCRbeta clones were shared among CVID subjects than among healthy controls (p < 0.0001). TCRbeta clonality was higher in CVID subjects than in healthy controls (t-test p = 0.018), and the increase was most characteristic of about a third of subjects. It was noted by the authors that sequencing of the repertoires of T cell subpopulations would be needed to clarify the cause of the increased clonality in CVID.

CVID samples and control samples contributed equivalent amounts of genomic DNA as sequencing input. For every sample, a 60 bp segment covering the rearranged TCRbeta CDR3 region was amplified and then sequenced. The immunoSEQ assay, a bias-corrected multiplex PCR combined with high-throughput sequencing, was used for TCRbeta amplification. Per the source publication's procedure: Each unique nucleotide sequence was treated as a clone and annotated with V, D and J genes, copy number and frequency. Sequences were labeled productive if in frame, and non-productive if out of frame or containing stop codons. As previously described, clonality was calculated on the basis of Shannon's entropy. The predicted amino acid sequences of productive clones were used to derive mean CDR3 Kyte-Doolittle hydropathy. The R hclust function was used to hierarchically cluster scaled V gene usage with Manhattan distance and complete linkage. Clone sharing by CDR3 amino acid sequence was assessed by resampling 12 repertoires per group over 100 rounds. The repertoires were searched for about 70 published EBV-specific TCRbeta sequences and fewer than 250 published CMV-specific TCRbeta sequences. After two CVID samples that produced fewer than 10,000 sequences were dropped from the analysis, some 40 CVID repertoires remained. Held by TCRdb, this immuneACCESS table contains in-frame sequences only and omits some clones. Under half of the omission traces to an unresolved V gene where checked; the cause of the rest is unknown. The V and J calls and the clone size are those of that table, but D and trimming were determined from the DNA. The table for this sample lists about 39,000 clones, none of them counted only once. The ten largest clonotypes hold approximately 2.6% of the sample.

Predominantly Caucasian heritage was noted among both the CVID patients and the healthy controls. From each donor, roughly 5 to 8.5 ml of heparinized peripheral whole blood was collected. Genomic DNA from adults with common variable immune deficiency (CVID) and from healthy adult controls was used for sequencing of TCRbeta CDR3 repertoires. The control group comprised approximately 22 healthy adult volunteers, roughly twelve female and roughly ten male, aged roughly 23 to 70 years with a mean age of around 37. Diluted blood was subjected to density centrifugation over Hypaque 1077 or Ficoll-Paque for isolation of peripheral blood mononuclear cells. Unsorted mononuclear cells served as the source of genomic DNA, which was extracted either by Qiagen column purification or by a centrifugation-based method. In this sample, this clone turned up many times. Its antigen is still unknown. The clonotype was recovered from a person aged 18 to 70 in good health. Sequencing was carried out using peripheral blood mononuclear cells.

CDR3 region: CSALRTSGSLSGANVLFF. Partial CDR3 DNA: TGCAGTGCTCTACGGACTAGCGGGAGTCTGTCTGGGGCCAACGTA. The rearrangement joined TRBV20-1 to TRBJ1-4; a tentative D call is TRBD1 (5 bases match). With the read ending 3 residues before the CDR3 end, the germline J gene is used to fill in that end. Its CDR3 holds 18 amino acids, cysteine through phenylalanine. Shown are 45 bases from within the CDR3, in frame from base 1. CDR1 and CDR2, per the germline V gene (reference sequence), are DFQATT and SNEGSKA.